Below, 4 T cell receptor beta chains from the same sample are listed, as sequenced in a study of T-cell memory formation after mild COVID-19. TCRdb called the 5' RACE reads again in MiXCR, with one record for every CDR3 protein. The profile covers 110,000 or so distinct CDR3 sequences, with 20% to 25% appearing a single time and about 42% taken by the ten largest. Sequences were obtained from PBMCs or a T cell subset sorted from them (not recorded which). The receptors were gathered from a man younger than 30 who had mild COVID-19 (a few samples of this study predate the infection). Cell type and time point are not known.

A few counts support this clonotype. This rearrangement joins TRBV4-2 to TRBJ2-3; 10 bases fit TRBD2. This CDR3 comprises 16 residues. V was clipped by 0 bases and J by 6 bases; unmatched bases: 6. Germline V CDR1 and CDR2: LGHNA, YNFKEQ. For the CDR3, the DNA is TGTGCCAGCAGCCAAGAGGCAGCGGGGGGGCAGGATACGCAGTATTTT. This encodes CASSQEAAGGQDTQYF.

V usage is TRBV6-2 or TRBV6-3 and J usage is TRBJ2-1; 11 bases agree with TRBD2. Trimming cost V 4 bases and J 6 bases; bases outside gene matches: 2. Germline V gene data show CDR1 as MNHEY and CDR2 as SVGEGT. There are 14 residues in the CDR3. The CDR3 sequence: CASSSTSGVNEQFF. CDR3 nucleotides: TGTGCCAGCAGTTCGACTAGCGGGGTCAATGAGCAGTTCTTC.

Only a few counts were recorded for this clonotype. The chain joins TRBV5-4 to TRBJ2-1; no clear D. CDR1 and CDR2 (germline): SGHNT, YYREEE (reference sequence). Trimming took 1 base from V and 5 from J, leaving 7 bases between them. The CDR3 has 13 residues. This CDR3 is CASSLSGDNEQFF. The CDR3 region has the DNA TGTGCCAGCAGCTTGTCCGGAGACAATGAGCAGTTCTTC.

The chain uses TRBV27 and TRBJ2-4; possible D gene TRBD2, 6 bases. Germline CDR1 and CDR2: MNHEY and SMNVEV (reference sequence). There are 12 residues in the CDR3. Trimming took 6 bases from V and 9 from J, leaving 12 bases between them. CDR3 loop: CASRRLEGIQYF. The CDR3 nucleotides read TGTGCCAGCAGGAGACTAGAGGGCATTCAGTACTTC.